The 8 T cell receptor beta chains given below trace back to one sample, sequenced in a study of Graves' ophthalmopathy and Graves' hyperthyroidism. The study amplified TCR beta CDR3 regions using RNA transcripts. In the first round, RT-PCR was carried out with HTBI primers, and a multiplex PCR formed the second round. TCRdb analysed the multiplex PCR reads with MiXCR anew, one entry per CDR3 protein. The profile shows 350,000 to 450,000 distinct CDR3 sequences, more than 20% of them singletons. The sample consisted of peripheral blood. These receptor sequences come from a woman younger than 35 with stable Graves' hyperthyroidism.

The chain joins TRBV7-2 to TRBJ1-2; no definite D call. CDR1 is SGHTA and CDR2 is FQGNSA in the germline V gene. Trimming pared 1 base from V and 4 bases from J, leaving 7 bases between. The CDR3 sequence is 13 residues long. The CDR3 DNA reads TGTGCCAGCAGCTTAGTTGAACTCTATGGCTACACCTTC. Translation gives CASSLVELYGYTF.

CDR3 DNA: TGTGCCAGCTCACCGGGACTAGCGGGAGCATCCTACGAGCAGTACTTC. Protein product: CASSPGLAGASYEQYF. V is TRBV18 and J is TRBJ2-7; 14 bases agree with TRBD2. CDR3 length: 16 residues. Trimming cost V 3 bases and J 1 base; bases outside gene matches: 2. The germline CDR1 and CDR2 sequences are KGHSH and LQKENI.

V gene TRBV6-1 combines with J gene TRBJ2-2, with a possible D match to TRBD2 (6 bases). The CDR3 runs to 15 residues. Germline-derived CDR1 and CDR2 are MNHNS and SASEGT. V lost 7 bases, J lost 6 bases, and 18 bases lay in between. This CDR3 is CASTIAGTVPGELFF. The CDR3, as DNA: TGTGCCAGCACCATTGCTGGGACTGTGCCCGGGGAGCTGTTTTTT.

CDR3 DNA sequence: TGTGCCAGCAGTTATGGGGGGTACCAAGAGACCCAGTACTTC. Residues: CASSYGGYQETQYF. The rearrangement joins TRBV11-2 to TRBJ2-5, with D perhaps matching TRBD2 (6 bases). V was trimmed by 6 bases and J by 0 bases, leaving 11 bases between them. The CDR3 totals 14 residues. The germline CDR1 and CDR2 sequences are SGHAT and FQNNGV.

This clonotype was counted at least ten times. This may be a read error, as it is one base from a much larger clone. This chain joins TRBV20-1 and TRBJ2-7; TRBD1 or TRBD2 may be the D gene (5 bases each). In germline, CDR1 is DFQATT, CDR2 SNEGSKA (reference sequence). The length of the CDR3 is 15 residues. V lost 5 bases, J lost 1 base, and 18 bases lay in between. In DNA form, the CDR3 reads TGCAGTGCTCACACCCCGGGACGGCAATCCTACGAGCAGTACTTC. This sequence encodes CSAHTPGRQSYEQYF.

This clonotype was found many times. Written as DNA, the CDR3 is TGTGCCAGCAGTTTCCTAGCGGGAGTTCGCCACGAGCAGTACTTC. Encoded protein: CASSFLAGVRHEQYF. J is TRBJ2-7 and V is TRBV27, with 10 bases identical to TRBD2. Germline-derived CDR1 and CDR2 are MNHEY and SMNVEV (reference sequence). V lost 3 bases, J lost 5 bases, and 7 bases stayed unmatched. The CDR3 contains 15 residues.

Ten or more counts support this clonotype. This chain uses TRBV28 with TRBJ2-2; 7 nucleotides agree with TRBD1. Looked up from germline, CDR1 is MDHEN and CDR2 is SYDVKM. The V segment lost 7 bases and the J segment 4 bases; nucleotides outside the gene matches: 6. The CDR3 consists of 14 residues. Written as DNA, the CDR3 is TGTGCCAGCAAGGGGGCGCGGGTCACCGGGGAGCTGTTTTTT. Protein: CASKGARVTGELFF.

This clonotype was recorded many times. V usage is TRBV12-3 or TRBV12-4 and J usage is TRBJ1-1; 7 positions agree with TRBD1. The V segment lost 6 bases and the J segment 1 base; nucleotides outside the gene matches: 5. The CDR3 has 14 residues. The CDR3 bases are TGTGCCAGCAGCCAAAGGACAGGGAACACTGAAGCTTTCTTT. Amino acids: CASSQRTGNTEAFF.